These 29 T cell receptor beta chains were all obtained from the same sample, sequenced in a study of glioma-infiltrating T cells. The iRepertoire nested amplicon-rescue multiplex PCR amplified TCR alpha and beta CDR3s from RNA. TCRdb reanalysed the multiplex PCR reads using MiXCR and keeps one entry per CDR3 protein. The sample yields over 140,000 distinct CDR3 sequences, approximately 39% seen once. The sample consisted of glioma tissue, nonneoplastic brain tissue, or PBMCs (not recorded which). These TCRs come from a human donor with low-grade glioma or glioblastoma, undergoing nonglioma brain surgery, or in good health (not recorded which).

This clonotype showed up just a few times. The chain has TRBV6-2 or TRBV6-3 and TRBJ2-1, with D possibly matching TRBD2 (6 bases). Germline V gene sequence: CDR1 MNHEY, CDR2 SVGEGT. The CDR3 extends over 16 amino acids. V lost 5 bases and J lost 2, with 16 bases in between. The CDR3 bases are TGTGCCAGCAGTAATCTAGCGCCTTTGCCCTACAATGAGCAGTTCTTC. It translates to CASSNLAPLPYNEQFF.

The rearrangement joins TRBV11-1 to TRBJ2-3, with D hard to call. V gave up 7 bases and J gave up 2 bases, with 10 bases separating them. Germline V gene lookup returns CDR1 SGHAT and CDR2 FQDESV (reference sequence). The CDR3 has 13 residues. CDR3: CASMSRNTDTQYF. CDR3 bases: TGTGCCAGCATGAGCCGCAACACAGATACGCAGTATTTT.

This clonotype appeared many times. The J gene is TRBJ1-1, the V gene TRBV6-1; the D gene is possibly TRBD1 (5 bases). V lost 6 bases, J lost 3 bases, and 11 bases lay in between. Germline V gives CDR1 MNHNS, CDR2 SASEGT. The length of the CDR3 is 13 residues. The CDR3 region is CASRGESHTEAFF. The DNA for the CDR3 is TGTGCCAGCAGGGGGGAATCTCACACTGAAGCTTTCTTT.

This clonotype has a single count. The chain combines TRBV20-1 with TRBJ2-1, with D uncertain. The CDR3 loop spans 12 amino acids. Germline CDR1 and CDR2: DFQATT and SNEGSKA (reference sequence). Trimming left V 3 bases short and J 10 bases short, with 13 bases between. The CDR3 here is CSASEGPDEQFF. The DNA for the CDR3 is TGCAGTGCTAGCGAAGGTCCGGACGAGCAGTTCTTC.

The sample holds a few counts of this clonotype. The chain links TRBV6-6 to TRBJ2-5, with 7 nucleotides matching TRBD1. CDR1 and CDR2 from the germline V gene are MNHNY and SVGAGI (reference sequence). CDR3 length: 15 amino acids. J lost 1 base, V lost 0 bases, and 2 bases had no gene match. CDR3 sequence (DNA): TGTGCCAGCAGTTACTCCCGGGACAGCCAAGAGACCCAGTACTTC. This sequence encodes CASSYSRDSQETQYF.

This chain joins TRBV20-1 and TRBJ2-3; 7 nucleotides line up with TRBD2. The CDR3 length is 15 residues. The trim removed 3 bases at V and 8 bases at J, leaving 14 bases unmatched. Germline V gene lookup returns CDR1 DFQATT and CDR2 SNEGSKA (reference sequence). This CDR3 reads CSASPGTTPQRTQYF. The CDR3 DNA reads as TGCAGTGCTAGCCCCGGGACTACACCACAGCGTACGCAGTATTTT.

Ten or more counts support this clonotype. The chain carries TRBV6-2 or TRBV6-3 and TRBJ2-1; D remains unclear. In germline, CDR1 is MNHEY, CDR2 SVGEGT. This CDR3 spans 12 amino acids. Trimming pared 2 bases from V and 8 bases from J, leaving 7 bases between. CDR3 sequence reads: CASSYVRDEQFF. The CDR3 nucleotides read TGTGCCAGCAGTTACGTCAGAGATGAGCAGTTCTTC.

The genes are TRBV6-1 and TRBJ1-4; 8 nucleotides agree with TRBD1. Germline trimming cut 3 bases from V and 8 bases from J; bases unmatched to any gene: 5. Germline loops: CDR1 MNHNS, CDR2 SASEGT. The CDR3 length is 14 residues. The CDR3 reads CASSDRTGWEKLFF. The CDR3 DNA follows: TGTGCCAGCAGTGACCGGACAGGGTGGGAAAAACTGTTTTTT.

The CDR3 spells CASSDRPDEQFF. The CDR3 DNA follows: TGTGCCAGCTCCGACAGGCCGGATGAGCAGTTCTTC. The chain couples TRBV27 to TRBJ2-1, with a possible D match to TRBD1 (6 bases). CDR3 size: 12 residues. The germline V and J ends were trimmed by 8 bases and 8 bases, with 13 bases remaining between them. CDR1 is MNHEY, CDR2 SMNVEV, per germline (reference sequence).

The V and J genes are TRBV24-1 and TRBJ2-1; perhaps TRBD2 as D (5 bases). CDR1 and CDR2 from the germline V gene are KGHDR and SFDVKD. The V end lost 4 bases, the J end lost 0 bases, and 12 bases lay between the germline ends. The CDR3 covers 16 residues. The CDR3 DNA is TGTGCCACCAGTGACGGCGGAGGTGGCTCCTACAATGAGCAGTTCTTC. This sequence encodes CATSDGGGGSYNEQFF.

This rearrangement joins TRBV6-6 to TRBJ1-2, with D hard to call. Trimming pared 5 bases from V and 5 bases from J, leaving 12 bases between. Germline-derived CDR1 and CDR2 are MNHNY and SVGAGI (reference sequence). This CDR3 region has 13 residues. The CDR3 spells CASSQDGNYGYTF. The DNA for the CDR3 is TGTGCCAGCAGTCAGGACGGAAATTATGGCTACACCTTC.

The J gene is TRBJ1-3, the V gene TRBV7-2; D not certain. The CDR3 covers 11 residues. V was trimmed by 2 bases and J by 8 bases, leaving 4 bases between them. Germline V gene lookup returns CDR1 SGHTA and CDR2 FQGNSA. The CDR3 reads CASSLSDTIYF. The CDR3 bases are TGTGCCAGCAGCTTATCTGACACCATATATTTT.

The CDR3 spells CASSQDAGAQETQYF. The DNA for the CDR3 is TGTGCCAGCAGCCAAGACGCTGGGGCCCAAGAGACCCAGTACTTC. The chain uses TRBV4-2 and TRBJ2-5; TRBD1 is a possible D gene (5 bases). The V end was cut by 0 bases, the J end by 1 base, with 9 bases between. The V gene's germline CDR1 is LGHNA and CDR2 YNFKEQ. The CDR3 loop spans 15 amino acids.

The chain's CDR3 is CASTILQGADLSGYTF. In DNA form, the CDR3 reads TGTGCCAGCACCATTCTACAGGGGGCGGATCTCAGCGGCTACACCTTC. This sequence joins TRBV6-1 and TRBJ1-2, with 9 positions matching TRBD1. CDR1 and CDR2 (germline): MNHNS, SASEGT. The length of the CDR3 is 16 residues. V was pared by 7 bases and J by 8 bases, with 17 bases of the junction left unmatched.

The J gene is TRBJ1-2, the V gene TRBV7-9; 12 positions match TRBD1. The CDR3 extends over 17 amino acids. Looked up from germline, CDR1 is SEHNR and CDR2 is FQNEAQ (reference sequence). The V gene end was trimmed by 1 base and the J gene end by 3 bases; junction bases not matched to a gene: 6. CDR3 in DNA: TGTGCCAGCAGCTTAGGGGACAGGGGGCTCCTGGACTATGGCTACACCTTC. It encodes CASSLGDRGLLDYGYTF. Looking up the rest from reference TRBV7-9 and TRBJ1-2 gives the full variable domain: DTGVSQNPRHKITKRGQNVTFRCDPISEHNRLYWYRQTLGQGPEFLTYFQNEAQLEKSRLLSDRFSAERPKGSFSTLEIQRTEQGDSAMYLCASSLGDRGLLDYGYTFGSGTRLTVV.

This clonotype has more than one count but fewer than ten. The chain is built from TRBV6-2 or TRBV6-3 and TRBJ2-3, with D unclear. Germline loops: CDR1 MNHEY, CDR2 SVGEGT. V lost 3 bases and J 8 bases, leaving 9 bases between the germline ends. This CDR3 is 12 amino acids long. Here the CDR3 DNA reads TGTGCCAGCAGTTATCCCGGCGGTACGCAGTATTTT. It yields the protein CASSYPGGTQYF.

The table lists this clonotype with a few counts. This sequence joins TRBV7-2 and TRBJ1-5, with D maybe TRBD1 (5 bases). The CDR3 covers 14 residues. Trimming left V 5 bases short and J 3 bases short, with 11 bases between. From germline, CDR1 is SGHTA and CDR2 FQGNSA. The CDR3 protein is CASSRGGDNQPQHF. CDR3 coding DNA: TGTGCCAGCAGCAGGGGAGGGGACAATCAGCCCCAGCATTTT.

This clonotype showed up many times. CDR3 amino acids: CASRPYNANTEAFF. The CDR3 DNA is TGTGCCAGCAGGCCTTACAATGCGAACACTGAAGCTTTCTTT. This chain links TRBV27 with TRBJ1-1; D is uncertain. The germline V and J ends were trimmed by 6 bases and 1 base, with 12 bases remaining between them. CDR3 length equals 14 residues. Per the germline V gene, CDR1 is MNHEY and CDR2 is SMNVEV (reference sequence).

Remarks on this clonotype: This may arise from a read error, as a much more abundant clone is one base away. The chain employs TRBV6-2 or TRBV6-3 and TRBJ2-3, with 7 bases matching TRBD1. Germline V gene sequence: CDR1 MNHEY, CDR2 SVGEGT. V gave up 6 bases and J gave up 5 bases; unmatched junction bases: 17. The length of the CDR3 is 17 residues. The CDR3 here is CASSSARLRQGKDTQYF. CDR3 DNA: TGTGCCAGCAGCAGCGCCCGACTCAGACAGGGCAAAGATACGCAGTATTTT.

V is TRBV6-2 or TRBV6-3 and J is TRBJ1-1; D unclear. The CDR3 is 12 residues long. Trimming pared 2 bases from V and 5 bases from J, leaving 6 bases between. The germline V gene encodes CDR1 MNHEY and CDR2 SVGEGT. CDR3 sequence (DNA): TGTGCCAGCAGTTACGGGATAACTGAAGCTTTCTTT. This sequence encodes CASSYGITEAFF.

In the case of this clonotype: One end of the junction does not line up with germline, which may come from a read error. The V call is TRBV15, the J call TRBJ1-5; D is uncertain. The CDR3 is 15 residues long. Germline loops: CDR1 LNHNV, CDR2 YYDKDF (reference sequence). The DNA of the CDR3 is TGTGCCACCAGCGGAGATCGGCAAGGCTCGTCGCCCCAGCATTTT. Residues: CATSGDRQGSSPQHF.

This clonotype was seen only a few times. The chain is built from TRBV7-9 and TRBJ2-5; the match to TRBD2 covers 13 bases. The CDR3 runs to 15 residues. V shed 7 bases, J shed 2 bases, and the junction held 4 bases outside the gene matches. CDR1 SEHNR and CDR2 FQNEAQ come from the germline V gene (reference sequence). DNA for the CDR3: TGTGCCAGCACCGGACTAGCGGGGGCTCAAGAGACCCAGTACTTC. This encodes CASTGLAGAQETQYF.

The chain links TRBV20-1 to TRBJ2-7; a weak D match, TRBD2 (7 bases). This CDR3 spans 15 amino acids. Germline assignment: CDR1 DFQATT and CDR2 SNEGSKA (reference sequence). The ends were cut back, 0 bases at V and 5 bases at J, with 17 bases in the middle. The CDR3 sequence is CSAREPVGGRNEQYF. The CDR3, as DNA: TGCAGTGCTAGAGAACCTGTGGGGGGGCGGAACGAGCAGTACTTC.

This clonotype has a handful of counts. The chain joins TRBV20-1 to TRBJ2-7; 10 bases match TRBD1. The CDR3 runs to 14 residues. Germline trimming cut 6 bases from V and 2 bases from J; bases unmatched to any gene: 7. The germline CDR1 and CDR2 sequences are DFQATT and SNEGSKA (reference sequence). The CDR3 coding sequence is TGCAGTGCCCGCCGGGGACAGGGGACCTACGAGCAGTACTTC. It is translated as CSARRGQGTYEQYF.

V is TRBV20-1 and J is TRBJ2-7; 10 bases map to TRBD2. CDR1 is DFQATT, CDR2 SNEGSKA, per germline (reference sequence). This CDR3 spans 15 amino acids. Germline trimming cut 3 bases from V and 0 bases from J; bases unmatched to any gene: 5. Here the CDR3 reads CSASSSGGLSYEQYF. The CDR3 DNA is TGCAGTGCTAGCTCTAGCGGGGGCCTCTCCTACGAGCAGTACTTC.

In this sample, this clonotype turned up once. The conserved final phenylalanine or tryptophan is absent from the CDR3, which likely points to a read error. The chain combines TRBV6-5 with TRBJ1-2; the D is unclear. V shed 8 bases and J shed 7 bases, with 8 bases lying between them. This CDR3 has 10 amino acids. Germline V CDR1 and CDR2: MNHEY, SVGAGI. CDR3 DNA: TGTGCCAGCTACTACTGTGGCTACACCTCC. Translating it yields CASYYCGYTS.

The sample holds a few counts of this clonotype. This sequence joins TRBV19 and TRBJ2-7, with TRBD1 matching 9 bases. Germline loops: CDR1 LNHDA, CDR2 SQIVND (reference sequence). CDR3 size: 15 residues. V was pared by 4 bases and J by 2 bases, with 6 bases of the junction left unmatched. The CDR3 here is CASSRGQGDTYEQYF. Here the CDR3 DNA reads TGTGCCAGTAGTAGGGGACAGGGAGACACCTACGAGCAGTACTTC.

The CDR3 protein is CASSRTGAYYGYTF. DNA of the CDR3: TGTGCCAGCAGCCGCACAGGGGCCTACTATGGCTACACCTTC. This rearrangement joins TRBV2 to TRBJ1-2; 7 positions match TRBD1. The ends lost 6 bases at V and 3 bases at J; junction bases unmatched: 7. CDR3 length: 14 residues. Germline V gives CDR1 SNHLY, CDR2 FYNNEI.

The sample holds a few counts of this clonotype. This rearrangement joins TRBV7-2 to TRBJ2-1; D is undetermined. V was clipped by 0 bases and J by 9 bases, with 3 bases between them. Germline V gene lookup returns CDR1 SGHTA and CDR2 FQGNSA. This CDR3 comprises 11 residues. This CDR3 is CASSLAVEQFF. The CDR3, as DNA: TGTGCCAGCAGCTTAGCGGTTGAGCAGTTCTTC.